This T cell receptor beta chain was sequenced during a study of T cell responses to AZD1222 COVID-19 vaccine. Measured with immunoSEQ multiplex PCR; TCRdb has only the in-frame clones, and not every one. The sample consists of some 100,000 clones, approximately 91% of them appearing once. Sequencing used peripheral blood, obtained on day 0 of AZD1222 vaccination. The TCR sequence derives from an adult in good health.

DNA for the CDR3: TGTGCCAGCAGGGACAGGAGGACCCTTAACTCTGGAAACACCATATATTTT. The encoded protein is CASRDRRTLNSGNTIYF. J is TRBJ1-3 and V is TRBV19; TRBD1 agrees at 8 bases. The CDR3 totals 17 residues. From germline, CDR1 is LNHDA and CDR2 SQIVND (reference sequence). V lost 9 bases and J lost 0; bases outside the gene matches: 13.